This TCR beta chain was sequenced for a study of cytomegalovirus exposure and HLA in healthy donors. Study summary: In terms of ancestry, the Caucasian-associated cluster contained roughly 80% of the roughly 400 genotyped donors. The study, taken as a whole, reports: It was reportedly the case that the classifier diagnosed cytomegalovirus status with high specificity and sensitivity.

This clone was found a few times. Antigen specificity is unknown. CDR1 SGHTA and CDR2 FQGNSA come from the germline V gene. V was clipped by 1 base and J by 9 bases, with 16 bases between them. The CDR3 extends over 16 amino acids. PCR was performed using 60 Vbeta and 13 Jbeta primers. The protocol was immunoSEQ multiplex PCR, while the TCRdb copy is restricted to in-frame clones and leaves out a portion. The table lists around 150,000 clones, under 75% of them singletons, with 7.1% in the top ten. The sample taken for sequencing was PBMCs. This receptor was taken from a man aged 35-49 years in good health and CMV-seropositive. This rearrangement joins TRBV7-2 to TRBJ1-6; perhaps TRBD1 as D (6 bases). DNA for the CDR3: TGTGCCAGCAGCTTAGTCAGGGGATCAAAGGGTTCACCCCTCCACTTT. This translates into CASSLVRGSKGSPLHF.